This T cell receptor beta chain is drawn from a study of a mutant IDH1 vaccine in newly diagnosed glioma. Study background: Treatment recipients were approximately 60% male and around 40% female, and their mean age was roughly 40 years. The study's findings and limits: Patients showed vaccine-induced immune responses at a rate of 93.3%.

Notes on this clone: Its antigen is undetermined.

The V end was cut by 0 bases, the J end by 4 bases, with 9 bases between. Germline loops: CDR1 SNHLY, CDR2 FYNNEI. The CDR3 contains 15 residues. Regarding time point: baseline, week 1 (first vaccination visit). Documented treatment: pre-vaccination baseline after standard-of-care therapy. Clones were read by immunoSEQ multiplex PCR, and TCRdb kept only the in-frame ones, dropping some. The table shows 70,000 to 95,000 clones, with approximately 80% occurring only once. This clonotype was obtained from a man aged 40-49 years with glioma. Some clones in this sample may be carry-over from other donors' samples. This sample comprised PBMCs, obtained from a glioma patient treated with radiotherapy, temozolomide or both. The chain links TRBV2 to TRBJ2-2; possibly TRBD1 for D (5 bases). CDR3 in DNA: TGTGCCAGCAGTGAAGCCAGGGTTGGCACCGGGGAGCTGTTTTTT. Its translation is CASSEARVGTGELFF.